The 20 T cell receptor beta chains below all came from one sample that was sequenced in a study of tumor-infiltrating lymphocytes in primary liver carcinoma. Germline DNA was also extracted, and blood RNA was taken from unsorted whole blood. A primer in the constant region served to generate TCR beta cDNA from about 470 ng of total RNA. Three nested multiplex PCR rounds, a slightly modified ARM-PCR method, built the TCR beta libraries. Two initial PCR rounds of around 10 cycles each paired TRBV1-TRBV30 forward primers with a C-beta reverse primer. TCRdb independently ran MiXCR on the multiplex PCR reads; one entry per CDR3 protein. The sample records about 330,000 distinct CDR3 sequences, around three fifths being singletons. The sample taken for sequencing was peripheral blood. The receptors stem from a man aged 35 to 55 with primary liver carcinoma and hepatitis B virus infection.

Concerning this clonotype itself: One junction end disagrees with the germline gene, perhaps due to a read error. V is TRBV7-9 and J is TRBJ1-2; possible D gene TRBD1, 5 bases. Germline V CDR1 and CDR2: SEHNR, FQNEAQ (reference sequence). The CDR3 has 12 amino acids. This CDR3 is CVSCLGGHRLTF. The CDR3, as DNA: TGTGTCAGCTGCTTAGGTGGACACCGGCTCACCTTC.

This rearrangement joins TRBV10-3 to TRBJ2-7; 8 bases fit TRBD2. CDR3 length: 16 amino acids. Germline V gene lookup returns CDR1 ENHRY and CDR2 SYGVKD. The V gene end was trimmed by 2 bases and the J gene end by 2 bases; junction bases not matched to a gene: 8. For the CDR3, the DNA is TGTGCCATCAGTGAGCCCTCGGCGGGAGGCACCTACGAGCAGTACTTC. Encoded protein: CAISEPSAGGTYEQYF.

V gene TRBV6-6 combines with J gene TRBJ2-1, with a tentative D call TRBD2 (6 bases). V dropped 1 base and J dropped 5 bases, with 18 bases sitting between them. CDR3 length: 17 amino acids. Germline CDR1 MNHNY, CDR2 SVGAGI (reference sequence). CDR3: CASSYLGPAGGHNEQFF. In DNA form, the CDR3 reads TGTGCCAGCAGTTACTTAGGGCCAGCGGGTGGGCACAATGAGCAGTTCTTC.

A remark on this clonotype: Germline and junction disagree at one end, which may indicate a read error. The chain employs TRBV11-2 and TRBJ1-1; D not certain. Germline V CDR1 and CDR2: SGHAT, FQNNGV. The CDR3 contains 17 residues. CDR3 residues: CVSSLVVPTYTDTEAFF. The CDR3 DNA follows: TGTGTCAGCAGCTTAGTAGTTCCGACCTACACCGACACTGAAGCTTTCTTT.

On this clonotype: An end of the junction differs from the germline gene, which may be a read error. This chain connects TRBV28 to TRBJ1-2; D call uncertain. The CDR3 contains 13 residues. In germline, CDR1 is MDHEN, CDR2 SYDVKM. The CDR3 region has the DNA TGTGCCGGCAGTTCCGGCATTGACTATGGCTACACCTTC. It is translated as CAGSSGIDYGYTF.

In DNA, the CDR3 is TGTGCCAGCGGCTTGAGAGGGGATGGGGAGACCCAGTACTTC. This gives the protein CASGLRGDGETQYF. J is TRBJ2-5 and V is TRBV12-3 or TRBV12-4; D may be TRBD1 or TRBD2 (5 bases each). This CDR3 spans 14 amino acids. V lost 8 bases, J lost 5 bases, and 18 bases lay in between.

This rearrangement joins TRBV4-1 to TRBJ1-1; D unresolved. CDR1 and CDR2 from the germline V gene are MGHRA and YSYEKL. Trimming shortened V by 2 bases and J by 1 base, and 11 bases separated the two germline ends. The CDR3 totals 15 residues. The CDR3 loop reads CASSQSLWRNTEAFF. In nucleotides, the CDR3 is TGCGCCAGCAGCCAATCACTCTGGAGGAACACTGAAGCTTTCTTT.

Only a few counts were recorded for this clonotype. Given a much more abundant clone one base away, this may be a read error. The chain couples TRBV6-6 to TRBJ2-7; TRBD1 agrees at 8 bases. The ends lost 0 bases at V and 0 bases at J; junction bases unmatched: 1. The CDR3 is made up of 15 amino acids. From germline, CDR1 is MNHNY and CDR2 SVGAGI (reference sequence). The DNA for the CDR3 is TGTGCCAGCAGTTACTCGGGACAGGACTCCTACGAGCAGTACTTC. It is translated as CASSYSGQDSYEQYF.

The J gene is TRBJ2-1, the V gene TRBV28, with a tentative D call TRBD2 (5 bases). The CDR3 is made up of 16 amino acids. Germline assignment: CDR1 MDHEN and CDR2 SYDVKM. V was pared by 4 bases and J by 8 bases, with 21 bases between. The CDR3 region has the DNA TGTGCCAGCAGTTCCCCCGTAAGTGGGAGAGATGATGAGCAGTTCTTC. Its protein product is CASSSPVSGRDDEQFF.

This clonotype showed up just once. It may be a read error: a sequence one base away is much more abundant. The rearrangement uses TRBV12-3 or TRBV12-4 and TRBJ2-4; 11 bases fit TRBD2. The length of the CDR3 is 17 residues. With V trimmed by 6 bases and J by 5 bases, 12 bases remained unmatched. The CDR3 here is CASSQEVAGGEENIQYF. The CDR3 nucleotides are TGTGCCAGCAGCCAAGAGGTAGCGGGAGGGGAAGAAAACATTCAGTACTTC.

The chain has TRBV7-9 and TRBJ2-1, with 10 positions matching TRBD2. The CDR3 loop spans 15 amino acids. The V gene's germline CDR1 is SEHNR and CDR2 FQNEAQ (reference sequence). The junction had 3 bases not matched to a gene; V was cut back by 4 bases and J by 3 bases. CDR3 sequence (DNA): TGTGCCAGCAGCTACATAGCGGGGGGCTACAATGAGCAGTTCTTC. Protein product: CASSYIAGGYNEQFF.

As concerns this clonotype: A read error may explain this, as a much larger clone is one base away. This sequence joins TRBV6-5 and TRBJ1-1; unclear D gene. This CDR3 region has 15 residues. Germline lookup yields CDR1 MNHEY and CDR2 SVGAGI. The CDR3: CDSSPDELANTEAFF. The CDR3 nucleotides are TGTGACAGCAGTCCCGATGAGCTGGCGAACACTGAAGCTTTCTTT.

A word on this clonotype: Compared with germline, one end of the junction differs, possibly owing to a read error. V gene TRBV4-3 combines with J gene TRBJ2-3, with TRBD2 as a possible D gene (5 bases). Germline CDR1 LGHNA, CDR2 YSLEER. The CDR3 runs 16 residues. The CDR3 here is CASSQAATGSTDTRYF. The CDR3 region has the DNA TGCGCCAGCAGCCAAGCTGCGACTGGGAGCACAGATACGCGGTATTTT.

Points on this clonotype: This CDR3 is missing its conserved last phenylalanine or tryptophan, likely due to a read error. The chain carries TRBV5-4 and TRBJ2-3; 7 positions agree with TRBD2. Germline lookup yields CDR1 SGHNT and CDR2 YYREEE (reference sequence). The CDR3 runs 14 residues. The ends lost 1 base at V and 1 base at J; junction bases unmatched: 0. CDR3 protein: CASSLSGGTDTQYV. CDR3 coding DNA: TGTGCCAGCAGCTTGAGCGGGGGCACAGATACGCAGTATGTT.

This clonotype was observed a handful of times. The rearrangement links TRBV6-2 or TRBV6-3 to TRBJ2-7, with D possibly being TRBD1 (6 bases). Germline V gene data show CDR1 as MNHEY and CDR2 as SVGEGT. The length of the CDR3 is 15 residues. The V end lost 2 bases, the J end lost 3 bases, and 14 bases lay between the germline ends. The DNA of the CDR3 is TGTGCCAGCAGTTACCACACGGACAGTTTCTACGAGCAGTACTTC. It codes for CASSYHTDSFYEQYF.

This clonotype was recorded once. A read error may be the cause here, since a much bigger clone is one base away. The CDR3 coding sequence is TGTGCCAGCAGTGAATATTCGGGTGGCACCACCTACAATGATCAGTTCTTC. This gives the protein CASSEYSGGTTYNDQFF. This rearrangement joins TRBV6-1 to TRBJ2-1; D gene ambiguous. Germline lookup yields CDR1 MNHNS and CDR2 SASEGT. The CDR3 sequence is 17 residues long.

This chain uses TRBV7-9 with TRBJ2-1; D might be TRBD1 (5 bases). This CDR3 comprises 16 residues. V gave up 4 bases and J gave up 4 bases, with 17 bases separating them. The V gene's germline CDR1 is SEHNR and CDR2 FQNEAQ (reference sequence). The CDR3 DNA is TGTGCCAGCAGCTCAAGACAGATGGGGCCTTACAATGAGCAGTTCTTC. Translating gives CASSSRQMGPYNEQFF.

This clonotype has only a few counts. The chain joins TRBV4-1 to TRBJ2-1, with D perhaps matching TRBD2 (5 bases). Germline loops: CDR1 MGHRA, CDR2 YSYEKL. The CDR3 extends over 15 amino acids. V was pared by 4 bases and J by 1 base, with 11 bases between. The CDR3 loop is CASSLLGGSYNEQFF. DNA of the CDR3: TGCGCCAGCAGCCTACTAGGTGGTTCCTACAATGAGCAGTTCTTC.

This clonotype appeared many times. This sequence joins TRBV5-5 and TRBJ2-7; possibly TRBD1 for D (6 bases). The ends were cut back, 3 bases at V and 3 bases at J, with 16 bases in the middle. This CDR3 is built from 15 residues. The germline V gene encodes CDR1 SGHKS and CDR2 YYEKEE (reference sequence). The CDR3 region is CASSSTGTPLYEQYF. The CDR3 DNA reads TGTGCCAGCAGCTCGACCGGGACACCCCTCTACGAGCAGTACTTC. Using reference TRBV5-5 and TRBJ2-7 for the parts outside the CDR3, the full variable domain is DAGVTQSPTHLIKTRGQQVTLRCSPISGHKSVSWYQQVLGQGPQFIFQYYEKEERGRGNFPDRFSARQFPNYSSELNVNALLLGDSALYLCASSSTGTPLYEQYFGPGTRLTVT.

In DNA form, the CDR3 reads TGCGCCAGCAACGCGGGTGAGAGCTTCACTGAAGCTTTCTTT. It is translated as CASNAGESFTEAFF. The chain is built from TRBV4-1 and TRBJ1-1; no firm D call. This CDR3 is 14 amino acids long. In germline, CDR1 is MGHRA, CDR2 YSYEKL. V lost 7 bases, J lost 4 bases, and 16 bases lay in between.